This T cell receptor beta chain is from a study of blood T cell repertoires in COVID-19. About the study: The origin of the acute and convalescent COVID-19 samples was the United States, Italy and Spain.

The CDR3 consists of 14 residues. The V end was cut by 5 bases, the J end by 5 bases, with 11 bases between. Germline V gene data show CDR1 as SGHRS and CDR2 as YFSETQ. Cohort 3 recovered donors had two negative PCRs, clearance, or symptom resolution. Measured with immunoSEQ multiplex PCR; TCRdb has only the in-frame clones, and not every one. The data contain some 150,000 clones, about 79% of them singletons. This rearrangement joins TRBV5-1 to TRBJ1-6; a possible D gene is TRBD1 (6 bases). Material for sequencing was PBMCs or T cells enriched from blood (not recorded which). The TCR was taken from a middle-aged man who had recovered from COVID-19. CDR3 sequence reads: CASRGHENNSPLHF. In nucleotides, the CDR3 is TGCGCCAGCAGGGGACACGAGAATAATTCACCCCTCCACTTT. Full variable domain (missing parts from reference TRBV5-1 and TRBJ1-6): KAGVTQTPRYLIKTRGQQVTLSCSPISGHRSVSWYQQTPGQGLQFLFEYFSETQRNKGNFPGRFSGRQFSNSRSEMNVSTLELGDSALYLCASRGHENNSPLHFGNGTRLTVT.